The rows below give T cell receptor beta chains drawn from one sample of a study of siplizumab effects on memory and regulatory T cells. Only in-frame clones appear in the TCRdb table, and some are missing; sequencing was by immunoSEQ multiplex PCR. The sample carries around 72,000 clones, 75% to 95% recorded once. Sequences were obtained from CD8+ T cells sorted from blood. These receptors came from a human donor in good health. Both conserved end residues are part of each CDR3. A D gene is named only where the DNA matches it firmly. The size field is filled for only some rows; it gives once, few, many or a size class.

j_call clone_size d_call v_call cdr3_nt cdr3_aa
TRBJ1-2 - - TRBV6-1 TGTGCCAGCAGAGACAGCAGGGCCTACTATGGCTACACCTTC CASRDSRAYYGYTF
TRBJ2-7 - - TRBV12-5 TGTGCTAGTGGTTTGTCGGCGGGCAGCTCCTACGAGCAGTACTTC CASGLSAGSSYEQYF
TRBJ2-3 - - TRBV2 TGTGCCAGCAGGGACTCAGACGGATACCTTAGCACAGATACGCAGTATTTT CASRDSDGYLSTDTQYF
TRBJ2-1 - TRBD2 TRBV7-9 TGTGCCAGCAGCTTTATATCGGCGGGAGGATATGAGCAGTTCTTC CASSFISAGGYEQFF
TRBJ2-5 - TRBD2 TRBV27 TGTGCCAGCAGGCCGGGACTAGCGGTGATAGGGACCCAGTACTTC CASRPGLAVIGTQYF
TRBJ1-6 - - TRBV7-8 TGTGCCAGCAGCGAACGGGGCCAAAGTAGCCTCCACTTT CASSERGQSSLHF
TRBJ1-1 - - TRBV5-1 TGCGCCAGCAGCTTGTCAGGGTCGAACACTGAAGCTTTCTTT CASSLSGSNTEAFF
TRBJ2-1 - - TRBV30 TGTGCCTGGAGTGAAGGGTCCGGAGGTGAGCAGTTCTTC CAWSEGSGGEQFF
TRBJ2-1 - - TRBV6-5 TGTGCCAGCAGTTTCGGGAGTTCGCGCAATGAGCAGTTCTTC CASSFGSSRNEQFF
TRBJ2-7 - - TRBV4-1 TGCGCCAGCAGCCAGCATCTCAACAACCCTGGCGGCGAGCAGTACTTC CASSQHLNNPGGEQYF
TRBJ1-2 - TRBD1 TRBV5-4 TGTGCCAGCAGCTTCCCGGGACAGGGGAGGTATGGCTACACCTTC CASSFPGQGRYGYTF
TRBJ2-5 - - TRBV5-4 TGTGCCAGCAGCTTGTCTAAGGTGGAGACCCAGTACTTC CASSLSKVETQYF
TRBJ1-4 - - TRBV29-1 TGCAGCGTTGACGGCGGACCAACTAATGAAAAACTGTTTTTT CSVDGGPTNEKLFF
TRBJ1-5 once - TRBV4-1 TGCGCCAGCAGCCAAGTAGAGCGGCAGCCCCAGCATTTT CASSQVERQPQHF
TRBJ1-1 - - TRBV6-1 TGTGCCAGCAGCGACCCGACGGGGACTGAAGCTTTCTTT CASSDPTGTEAFF
TRBJ2-1 - TRBD2 TRBV5-1 TGCGCCAGCAGCTTGCTCGCTAGCGGGGACTACAATGAGCAGTTCTTC CASSLLASGDYNEQFF
TRBJ1-5 few TRBD1 TRBV30 TGTGCCTGGAGTCCAGGGGGCCAGCCCCAGCATTTT CAWSPGGQPQHF
TRBJ2-3 - - TRBV5-1 TGCGCCAGCAGCTTGGTAGGGGTTGTGAGCACAGATACGCAGTATTTT CASSLVGVVSTDTQYF
TRBJ2-7 - TRBD2 TRBV4-2 TGTGCCAGCAGCCCTAGACTAGCGGGAGACTACGAGCAGTACTTC CASSPRLAGDYEQYF
TRBJ2-3 - - TRBV29-1 TGCAGCGTTGACGGGTTCTTGGCACCTTATAGCACAGATACGCAGTATTTT CSVDGFLAPYSTDTQYF
TRBJ1-1 - TRBD1 TRBV7-9 TGTGCCAGCAGTGCCTCCGGGACAGGGGTGATCACTGAAGCTTTCTTT CASSASGTGVITEAFF
TRBJ1-2 - - TRBV9 TGTGCCAGCAGCGTAGTCTCGTGGGATAACTATGGCTACACCTTC CASSVVSWDNYGYTF
TRBJ2-7 - - TRBV9 TGTGCCAGCAGCGTACTGCCGGGAGCGGACGAGCAGTACTTC CASSVLPGADEQYF
TRBJ2-3 - - TRBV4-1 TGCGCCAGCAGCCCGATAGCCTCCACAGATACGCAGTATTTT CASSPIASTDTQYF
TRBJ2-1 - - TRBV19 TGTGCCACTTCGGACTGGAGCTCCTACAATGAGCAGTTCTTC CATSDWSSYNEQFF
TRBJ2-3 - - TRBV14 TGTGCCAGCAGCCAAGACAGCACAGATACGCAGTATTTT CASSQDSTDTQYF
TRBJ2-7 - TRBD1 TRBV4-1 TGCGCCAGCAGCCAATCCGGGACAGGGAATCCTTCCTACGAGCAGTACTTC CASSQSGTGNPSYEQYF
TRBJ2-7 - - TRBV5-5 TGTGCCAGCAGGTCTGACATGAGCTACGAGCAGTACTTC CASRSDMSYEQYF
TRBJ2-7 - TRBD1 TRBV5-6 TGTGCCAGCAGCCCCTGGACAGGGAGCTCCTACGAGCAGTACTTC CASSPWTGSSYEQYF
TRBJ1-6 - - TRBV9 TGTGCCAGCAGCGTTCTCGACAGCTCTAATTCACCCCTCCACTTT CASSVLDSSNSPLHF
TRBJ2-7 - TRBD2 TRBV19 TGTGCCAGTAGTATGGGGACTAGCGGGGCCTACGAGCAGTACTTC CASSMGTSGAYEQYF
TRBJ2-2 - - TRBV5-1 TGCGCCAGCAGCTTGGCGGGCACCGGGGAGCTGTTTTTT CASSLAGTGELFF
TRBJ2-7 - TRBD1 TRBV6-5 TGTGCCAGCAGGTCCGGGACAGGGGCCTACGAGCAGTACTTC CASRSGTGAYEQYF
TRBJ1-1 - - TRBV6-5 TGTGCCAGCAGCTATACTGGGAACACTGAAGCTTTCTTT CASSYTGNTEAFF
TRBJ2-3 - TRBD2 TRBV11-2 TGTGCCAGCAGCCAACCCTTCAGCGGGGGGGTAAGCACAGATACGCAGTATTTT CASSQPFSGGVSTDTQYF
TRBJ1-6 - - TRBV9 TGTGCCAGCAGCGTAGGGAGCTCCTATAATTCACCCCTCCACTTT CASSVGSSYNSPLHF
TRBJ2-7 - - TRBV19 TGTGCCAGTAGTATACCGGGAGAGCAGTACTTC CASSIPGEQYF
TRBJ2-7 - TRBD2 TRBV2 TGTGCCAGCAGTGAAATTTTAGCGGGGTCCTACGAGCAGTACTTC CASSEILAGSYEQYF
TRBJ2-3 - TRBD2 TRBV27 TGTGCCAGCAGTTTTCTAGCGGGGGGGAACCGGGATACGCAGTATTTT CASSFLAGGNRDTQYF
TRBJ2-2 - TRBD1 TRBV2 TGTGCCAGCGAGGAAGTGGGACAGGGGGTCACCGGGGAGCTGTTTTTT CASEEVGQGVTGELFF
TRBJ1-1 few TRBD1 TRBV19 TGTGCCAGTAGTATATCACCGGGACAGCCGAACACTGAAGCTTTCTTT CASSISPGQPNTEAFF
TRBJ1-4 - TRBD1 TRBV7-9 TGTGCCAGCAGCGCGCCCGGGACAGCTAATGAAAAACTGTTTTTT CASSAPGTANEKLFF
TRBJ2-7 - - TRBV9 TGTGCCAGCAGCCCCTTAAGCTCCGGACAGTTCTCCTACGAGCAGTACTTC CASSPLSSGQFSYEQYF
TRBJ2-2 - - TRBV7-7 TGTGCTAGCAGCTTAGGAGGCGGTCGAGGCGGGGAGCTGTTTTTT CASSLGGGRGGELFF
TRBJ2-1 few TRBD2 TRBV19 TGTGCCAGTACAACCTTGCTAGCGGGAGTACCCTACAATGAGCAGTTCTTC CASTTLLAGVPYNEQFF
TRBJ2-2 - - TRBV4-1 TGCGCCAGCAGCCAAGCGGGGACTCCCGGGGAGCTGTTTTTT CASSQAGTPGELFF
TRBJ2-7 - TRBD2 TRBV19 TGTGCCAGTAGTATGTGGGAGGGTAACGAGCAGTACTTC CASSMWEGNEQYF
TRBJ2-7 - - TRBV7-2 TGTGCCAGCAGCTTATCCCCAGGGACCTACGAGCAGTACTTC CASSLSPGTYEQYF
TRBJ2-1 - - TRBV19 TGTGCCAGTAGTCCCCTTGGGCCCGAGCAGTTCTTC CASSPLGPEQFF
TRBJ2-7 - TRBD1 TRBV5-1 TGCGCCAGCAGCTTACGAACAGGGGGCGAGCAGTACTTC CASSLRTGGEQYF
TRBJ2-7 - - TRBV4-2 TGTGCCAGCAGCCAAGTAGGTCAGACCTACGAGCGGTACTTC CASSQVGQTYERYF
TRBJ2-7 once - TRBV19 TGTGCCAGTAGTAACGGGGCCTACGAGCAGTACTTC CASSNGAYEQYF
TRBJ2-7 - TRBD1 TRBV28 TGTGCCAGCAGCGACCCCAGGGGGCGCGCCGAGCAGTACTTC CASSDPRGRAEQYF
TRBJ2-7 - - TRBV6-5 TGTGCCAGCAGTTACGGCCGGGGCCGCCACGAGCAGTACTTC CASSYGRGRHEQYF
TRBJ2-1 - - TRBV6-1 TGTGCCAGTTCCGGGACGCCAAGCTCCTACAATGAGCAGTTCTTC CASSGTPSSYNEQFF